This T cell receptor beta chain originates from a study of blood T cell repertoires in COVID-19. This table comes from immunoSEQ multiplex PCR, and its TCRdb copy is limited to in-frame clones, with some not included. This table holds around 140,000 clones, 80% to 85% found once. Material: peripheral blood. The sequence was collected from a human donor in a cohort sampled during active COVID-19.

CDR3 nucleotides: TGCAGCGTTGACAGGGGGAACACCGGGGAGCTGTTTTTT. This encodes CSVDRGNTGELFF. The J gene is TRBJ2-2, the V gene TRBV29-1, with D tentatively TRBD1 (6 bases). This CDR3 comprises 13 residues. Per the germline V gene, CDR1 is SQVTM and CDR2 is ANQGSEA. V lost 3 bases and J 1 base, leaving 6 bases between the germline ends.